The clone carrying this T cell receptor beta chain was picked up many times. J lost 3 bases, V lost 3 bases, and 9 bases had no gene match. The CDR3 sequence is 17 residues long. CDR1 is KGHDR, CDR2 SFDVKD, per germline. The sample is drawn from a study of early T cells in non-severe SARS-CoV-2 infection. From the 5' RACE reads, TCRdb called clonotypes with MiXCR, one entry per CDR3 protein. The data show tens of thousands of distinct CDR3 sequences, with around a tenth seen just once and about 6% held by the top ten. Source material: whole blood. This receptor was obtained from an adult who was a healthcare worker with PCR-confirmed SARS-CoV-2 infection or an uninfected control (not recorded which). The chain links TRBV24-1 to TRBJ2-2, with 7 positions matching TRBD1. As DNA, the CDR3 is TGTGCCACCAGTGATCGTCTGAGGGGGCTCGACACCGGGGAGCTGTTTTTT. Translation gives CATSDRLRGLDTGELFF.